These 9 T cell receptor beta chains share one sample of origin, sequenced in a study of shared clonotypes between healthy human individuals. Clones were read by immunoSEQ multiplex PCR, and TCRdb kept only the in-frame ones, dropping some. The sample has hundreds of thousands of clones; 55% to 85% are singletons. Material for sequencing was memory CD4+ T cells sorted from blood. Subset denoted: CD45RA-negative fraction. The receptor set was obtained from a woman younger than 45 in good health.

This clone was observed once. The chain employs TRBV7-2 and TRBJ2-2; D might be TRBD2 (5 bases). The V end was cut by 6 bases, the J end by 6 bases, with 20 bases between. The CDR3 is 16 amino acids. Germline CDR1 SGHTA, CDR2 FQGNSA. CDR3 bases: TGTGCCAGCAGTTCATTCGGGCCGGACTCCGCCGGGGAGCTGTTTTTT. This codes for CASSSFGPDSAGELFF.

The gene calls are TRBV29-1 and TRBJ2-7; no clear D gene. The CDR3 has 12 residues. The germline gives CDR1 SQVTM, CDR2 ANQGSEA. V was cut by 2 bases and J by 4 bases, with 9 bases left in between. CDR3 DNA: TGCAGCGTTGAAAAGGAGAAATACGAGCAGTACTTC. Protein sequence: CSVEKEKYEQYF.

The J gene is TRBJ2-7, the V gene TRBV10-1, with TRBD1 as a possible D gene (6 bases). This CDR3 region has 15 residues. Trimming shortened V by 7 bases and J by 2 bases, and 18 bases separated the two germline ends. Germline V gene lookup returns CDR1 WNHNN and CDR2 SYGVQD (reference sequence). CDR3 amino acids: CASTPDRTNTYEQYF. CDR3 DNA: TGCGCCAGCACTCCCGACAGGACCAATACCTACGAGCAGTACTTC.

This clone was picked up a small number of times. The V and J genes are TRBV5-1 and TRBJ2-4; the D is unclear. With 4 bases removed from V and 3 bases from J, the gap between germline ends came to 8 bases. CDR3 size: 13 residues. Looked up from germline, CDR1 is SGHRS and CDR2 is YFSETQ. CDR3 DNA sequence: TGCGCCAGCAGCCGGGCAGACAAAAACATTCAGTACTTC. It specifies CASSRADKNIQYF.

The table lists this clone with a few counts. This sequence joins TRBV6-1 and TRBJ2-7, with TRBD2 as a possible D gene (6 bases). The CDR3 length is 13 residues. V lost 6 bases to trimming and J lost 3 bases, with 12 bases between them. Germline V CDR1 and CDR2: MNHNS, SASEGT. The CDR3 region is CASSRDLNYEQYF. The CDR3 DNA is TGTGCCAGCAGCCGGGACTTAAACTACGAGCAGTACTTC.

Many counts were recorded for this clone. This rearrangement joins TRBV7-2 to TRBJ2-2, with TRBD2 identical over 12 bases. Germline V gene lookup returns CDR1 SGHTA and CDR2 FQGNSA. The CDR3 runs to 15 residues. With V trimmed by 5 bases and J by 7 bases, 5 bases remained unmatched. The CDR3 protein is CASSPGLAGNGELFF. In DNA form, the CDR3 reads TGTGCCAGCAGCCCGGGACTAGCGGGTAACGGGGAGCTGTTTTTT.

This clone has just a few counts. This chain connects TRBV7-3 to TRBJ2-3; TRBD2 might be the D (5 bases). Deletions cut 6 bases from V and 6 bases from J, with 10 bases between. This CDR3 is built from 12 residues. Germline V gene lookup returns CDR1 SGHTA and CDR2 FQGTGA. CDR3 sequence reads: CASRGEGDTQYF. The CDR3 DNA sequence: TGTGCCAGCAGGGGAGAAGGGGATACGCAGTATTTT.

CDR3 in amino acids: CASSLGLKNTGELFF. In DNA form, the CDR3 reads TGCGCCAGCAGCTTGGGACTAAAGAACACCGGGGAGCTGTTTTTT. The chain has TRBV5-1 and TRBJ2-2; possibly TRBD2 for D (5 bases). The CDR3 contains 15 residues. Germline loops: CDR1 SGHRS, CDR2 YFSETQ. V gave up 0 bases and J gave up 1 base, with 7 bases separating them.

The chain has TRBV4-2 and TRBJ1-2, with D unresolved. V was clipped by 0 bases and J by 1 base, with 12 bases between them. Germline V gene sequence: CDR1 LGHNA, CDR2 YNFKEQ. This CDR3 has 16 amino acids. The CDR3 coding sequence is TGTGCCAGCAGCCAAGATCCCCAACAGTTTAACTATGGCTACACCTTC. It translates to CASSQDPQQFNYGYTF.